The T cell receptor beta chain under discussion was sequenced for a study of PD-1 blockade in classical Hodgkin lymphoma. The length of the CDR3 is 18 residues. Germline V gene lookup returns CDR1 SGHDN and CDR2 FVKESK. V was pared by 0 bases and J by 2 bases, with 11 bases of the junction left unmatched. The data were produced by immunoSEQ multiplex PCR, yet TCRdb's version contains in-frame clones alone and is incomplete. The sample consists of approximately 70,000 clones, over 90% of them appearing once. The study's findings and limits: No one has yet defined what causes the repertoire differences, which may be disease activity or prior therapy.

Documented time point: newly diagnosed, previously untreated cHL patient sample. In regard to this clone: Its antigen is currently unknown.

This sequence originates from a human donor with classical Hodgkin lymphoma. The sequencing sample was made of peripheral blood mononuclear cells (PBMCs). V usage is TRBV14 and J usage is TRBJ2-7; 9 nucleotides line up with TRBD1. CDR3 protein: CASSQDYWTGTGTYEQYF. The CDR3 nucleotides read TGTGCCAGCAGCCAAGACTATTGGACCGGGACAGGGACCTACGAGCAGTACTTC.